This is a list of T cell receptor beta chains from one sample in a study of tumor-infiltrating lymphocytes in primary liver carcinoma. TCRdb reprocessed the multiplex PCR reads with MiXCR, giving one entry per CDR3 protein. In the table there are under 200,000 distinct CDR3 sequences, just under 85% of which are singletons. Source material: tumor tissue from primary liver carcinoma. Receptors originate from a man aged 35 to 55 with primary liver carcinoma and hepatitis B virus infection. The CDR3 runs from the conserved cysteine through the conserved F or W. The D gene is left open where the match is weak. Size values are once, few and many counts, or a class for expanded clones, and some rows have none.

abundance	v_gene	j_gene	d_gene	CDR3aa	CDR3nt
-	TRBV5-1	TRBJ2-5	-	CAGSWDQETLYF	TGCGCCGGCAGCTGGGACCAAGAGACCCTGTACTTC
-	TRBV5-4	TRBJ2-3	TRBD2	CASSLAGIVDTQYF	TGTGCCAGCAGCTTAGCGGGAATCGTAGATACGCAGTATTTT
-	TRBV28	TRBJ2-1	-	CANSTYNEQFF	TGTGCCAACAGTACTTACAATGAGCAGTTCTTC
-	TRBV4-2	TRBJ2-1	-	CAINPGLGDHNEQFF	TGTGCCATCAACCCTGGGCTAGGGGACCACAATGAGCAGTTCTTC
-	TRBV5-1	TRBJ2-7	-	CTSSSVGTGPYKQYF	TGCACCAGCAGCTCCGTCGGGACTGGACCCTACAAGCAGTACTTC
-	TRBV5-1	TRBJ2-3	-	CASSSAVSWTDTQYF	TGTGCCAGCAGCTCCGCCGTGAGCTGGACAGATACGCAGTATTTT
-	TRBV6-2/TRBV6-3	TRBJ2-1	-	CASSYRDSYNGQLF	TGTGCTAGCAGTTACCGGGACTCCTACAATGGGCAGTTGTTC
-	TRBV7-8	TRBJ2-7	-	CAISFISAYEQYF	TGTGCCATCAGCTTTATCAGCGCCTACGAGCAGTACTTC
-	TRBV5-4	TRBJ2-5	-	CASSLESNQETQYF	TGTGCCAGCAGTTTGGAGTCTAACCAAGAGACCCAGTACTTC
-	TRBV12-3/TRBV12-4	TRBJ2-7	-	CASSSGVGGYEQYF	TGTGCCAGCAGTTCGGGGGTAGGGGGTTACGAGCAGTACTTC
-	TRBV11-2	TRBJ1-2	-	CVSSTSVWLIPGYTF	TGTGTCAGCAGCACGTCGGTATGGTTGATCCCTGGCTACACCTTC
-	TRBV6-1	TRBJ2-1	-	CASSEALLAGIDEQFF	TGTGCCAGCAGTGAAGCCCTCCTGGCGGGAATCGATGAGCAGTTCTTC
-	TRBV6-5	TRBJ2-1	TRBD2	CASSQVGGVVERLF	TGTGCCAGCAGTCAAGTCGGGGGGGTGGTTGAGCGGCTCTTC
-	TRBV29-1	TRBJ2-3	TRBD2	CSIVGRSGSGRAQYF	TGCAGCATTGTAGGGAGAAGCGGGAGCGGTAGAGCGCAGTATTTT
-	TRBV6-5	TRBJ2-1	-	CASSHQTSFNERFF	TGTGCCAGCAGTCACCAGACTAGTTTTAATGAGCGGTTCTTC
-	TRBV6-2/TRBV6-3	TRBJ2-1	TRBD1	CASRPGTEAQFF	TGTGCCAGCAGGCCCGGGACAGAGGCGCAGTTCTTC
-	TRBV4-1	TRBJ2-7	TRBD1	CASKGTGQDQYF	TGCGCCAGCAAGGGGACAGGGCAAGACCAGTACTTC
once	TRBV10-3	TRBJ2-3	-	CAISAGTGCTDTQYF	TGTGCCATCAGTGCTGGCACGGGGTGCACAGATACGCAGTATTTT
-	TRBV29-1	TRBJ2-3	TRBD1	CNAEYRDRGTDTQYF	TGCAATGCCGAATACCGGGACAGGGGTACAGATACGCAGTATTTT
-	TRBV14	TRBJ2-1	-	CASNAVGGSYNEQLF	TGTGCCAGCAACGCGGTAGGAGGAAGCTACAATGAGCAGTTGTTC
-	TRBV6-5	TRBJ2-7	TRBD1	CANSRTGWAYEQYF	TGTGCCAACAGTAGGACAGGGTGGGCCTACGAGCAGTACTTC
-	TRBV5-4	TRBJ2-1	-	CASAMVSGRGYNEQFF	TGTGCCAGCGCCATGGTGAGCGGAAGGGGTTACAATGAGCAGTTCTTC
-	TRBV29-1	TRBJ2-5	-	CSVILEDRETQYF	TGTAGCGTCATACTAGAAGATCGGGAGACCCAGTACTTC
once	TRBV11-2	TRBJ2-5	-	CVSSLGASVQETQYF	TGTGTCAGCAGCTTAGGGGCTAGCGTCCAAGAGACCCAGTACTTC
-	TRBV28	TRBJ2-1	TRBD2	CGSSFAGLAGLSSYNEHFF	TGTGGCAGCAGTTTTGCGGGACTAGCGGGATTGAGCTCCTACAATGAGCACTTCTTC
-	TRBV6-2/TRBV6-3	TRBJ1-5	TRBD1	CASSTKGQVSLLGNQPQHF	TGTGCCAGCAGTACCAAGGGACAGGTTTCGTTATTGGGCAATCAGCCCCAGCATTTC
-	TRBV5-1	TRBJ2-7	-	CASSGTGLRSYERYF	TGCGCCAGCAGCGGCACGGGACTCCGCTCCTACGAGCGGTACTTT
once	TRBV28	TRBJ1-2	-	CVSSLVTDYGYPF	TGTGTCAGCAGTTTGGTCACAGACTATGGCTACCCCTTC
-	TRBV6-2/TRBV6-3	TRBJ2-5	TRBD1	CATLTGGEPQYF	TGTGCCACCCTGACAGGGGGCGAGCCCCAGTACTTC
-	TRBV4-1	TRBJ1-1	-	CANSQVDYGGIF	TGCGCCAACAGCCAAGTTGATTATGGGGGTATCTTT
-	TRBV30	TRBJ2-7	TRBD2	CAWSIKLASSYEQYF	TGTGCCTGGAGTATAAAACTAGCGAGCTCCTACGAGCAATACTTC
many	TRBV28	TRBJ1-1	TRBD1	CASNLGTVNTEAFF	TGTGCCAGCAACCTTGGGACAGTGAACACTGAAGCTTTCTTT
-	TRBV10-3	TRBJ1-2	-	CATSESTRSHTF	TGTGCCACCAGTGAGTCCACTAGAAGCCACACCTTC
-	TRBV5-1	TRBJ1-2	-	CAGSLLSDYGYIF	TGCGCCGGCAGCTTGCTGTCGGACTATGGCTACATCTTC
-	TRBV11-2	TRBJ1-6	-	CASSLGDDGYNSPLNF	TGTGCCAGCAGCTTAGGGGACGATGGTTATAATTCACCACTCAACTTT
-	TRBV5-1	TRBJ2-1	TRBD1	CASSLVGQKSSYNEQFF	TGCGCCAGCAGCTTGGTGGGACAGAAGAGCTCCTACAATGAGCAGTTCTTC
once	TRBV28	TRBJ2-5	-	CASTRDVGLETQYF	TGTGCCAGCACTCGGGACGTTGGGCTAGAGACCCAGTACTTC
-	TRBV12-3/TRBV12-4	TRBJ1-1	-	CASSSFDANTDAFF	TGTGCCAGCAGCTCTTTCGATGCGAACACTGATGCTTTCTTT
-	TRBV29-1	TRBJ2-5	-	CTGMGSGETQYF	TGCACCGGTATGGGTAGTGGAGAGACCCAGTACTTC
-	TRBV18	TRBJ2-3	-	CASLPDIEDTQYF	TGTGCCAGCTTACCGGACATTGAGGATACGCAGTATTTT
-	TRBV20-1	TRBJ2-7	-	CSAHPQIYEQYF	TGCAGTGCTCATCCCCAGATCTACGAGCAGTACTTC
-	TRBV30	TRBJ2-7	-	CAWSGGRAYERYF	TGTGCCTGGAGTGGAGGCAGGGCCTATGAGCGGTACTTC
-	TRBV29-1	TRBJ1-1	-	CSVRWDATDSFF	TGCAGCGTTCGATGGGACGCGACTGATTCTTTCTTT